These 7 T cell receptor beta chains were sequenced from one sample in a study of cytomegalovirus exposure and HLA in healthy donors. PCR was performed using 60 Vbeta and 13 Jbeta primers. TCRdb's table, derived via immunoSEQ multiplex PCR, lists solely in-frame clones and lacks some. The sample yields around 100,000 clones, about 71% seen once. The sample taken for sequencing was PBMCs. The origin of the receptors is a woman aged 45-65 years in good health and CMV-seronegative.

The J gene is TRBJ1-1, the V gene TRBV5-1; 7 bases agree with TRBD1. This CDR3 spans 14 amino acids. V trimming: 0 bases; J trimming: 5 bases; junction bases outside the gene matches: 4. The germline V gene encodes CDR1 SGHRS and CDR2 YFSETQ. The CDR3 here is CASSLGQGGTEAFF. The DNA for the CDR3 is TGCGCCAGCAGCTTGGGACAGGGCGGGACTGAAGCTTTCTTT.

A few counts support this clone. Other DNA sequences in the sample encode the same CDR3. The gene calls are TRBV21-1 and TRBJ1-2. TRBV21-1 is a pseudogene. CDR3 length: 14 amino acids. The CDR3 loop is CASSNPYSEDGYTF. CDR3 nucleotide sequence: TGTGCCAGCAGCAACCCGTACTCTGAAGATGGCTACACCTTC.

In its sample, this clone was seen a few times. The chain links TRBV7-8 to TRBJ2-7; D uncertain. V dropped 0 bases and J dropped 3 bases, with 15 bases sitting between them. Germline lookup yields CDR1 SGHVS and CDR2 FQNEAQ. The CDR3 consists of 16 residues. The CDR3 loop reads CASSLALGGLGYEQYF. The DNA for the CDR3 is TGTGCCAGCAGCTTAGCGCTGGGTGGGCTCGGCTACGAGCAGTACTTC. The full variable domain, its missing parts supplied by reference TRBV7-8 and TRBJ2-7, is GAGVSQSPRYKVAKRGQDVALRCDPISGHVSLFWYQQALGQGPEFLTYFQNEAQLDKSGLPSDRFFAERPEGSVSTLKIQRTQQEDSAVYLCASSLALGGLGYEQYFGPGTRLTVT.

In this sample, this clone turned up a few times. V and J are TRBV5-6 and TRBJ2-5; D is perhaps TRBD2 (6 bases). There are 17 residues in the CDR3. V was shortened by 4 bases and J by 4 bases, with 23 bases between the two germline ends. The V gene's germline CDR1 is SGHDT and CDR2 YYEEEE. CDR3 protein: CASSVFLGRTTLETQYF. In DNA form, the CDR3 reads TGTGCCAGCAGCGTATTTTTGGGGAGGACCACATTAGAGACCCAGTACTTC.

V and J are TRBV11-2 and TRBJ2-1; a weak D match, TRBD2 (6 bases). Germline CDR1 is SGHAT and CDR2 is FQNNGV. This CDR3 region has 14 residues. V was pared by 5 bases and J by 6 bases, with 14 bases between. CDR3 amino acids: CASSPRAGGNEQFF. DNA for the CDR3: TGTGCCAGCAGCCCCCGCGCCGGGGGCAATGAGCAGTTCTTC.

The genes are TRBV11-1 and TRBJ2-3; D possibly corresponds to TRBD1 (6 bases). With 11 bases removed from V and 4 bases from J, the gap between germline ends came to 16 bases. Germline CDR1 SGHAT, CDR2 FQDESV (reference sequence). The CDR3 has 13 residues. CDR3 region: CAGPYRVPDTQYF. The CDR3 nucleotides are TGTGCCGGGCCATACAGGGTCCCAGATACGCAGTATTTT.

In this sample, this clone turned up a few times. The CDR3 DNA is TGCGCCAGCAGGACCGGAATTAACAGGGGGTTGAACACTGAAGCTTTCTTT. It codes for CASRTGINRGLNTEAFF. The chain employs TRBV10-1 and TRBJ1-1; TRBD1 aligns across 8 bases. V shed 6 bases and J 0 bases; nucleotides not matched to a gene: 12. Germline CDR1 and CDR2: WNHNN and SYGVQD (reference sequence). The CDR3 contains 17 residues.